This T cell receptor (beta chain) is from a study of blood T cell repertoires in COVID-19. The CDR3 is 14 amino acids. Germline V gene data show CDR1 as SEHNR and CDR2 as FQNEAQ (reference sequence). Trimming removed 3 bases from V and 3 bases from J; junction bases left unmatched: 4. Sequenced by immunoSEQ multiplex PCR; TCRdb stores in-frame clones only, minus some. The data contain a few hundred thousand clones, under 90% of them singletons. The chain combines TRBV7-9 with TRBJ1-2; 7 bases fit TRBD1. The sequencing input was PBMCs or T cells enriched from blood (not recorded which). The receptor's source is a woman aged 55-69 years who had recovered from COVID-19. The CDR3 region has the DNA TGTGCCAGCAGCTTGAGGGGGCTTGACTATGGCTACACCTTC. As protein: CASSLRGLDYGYTF.